Listed below are T cell receptor beta chains from one sample, sequenced in a study of identifying expanded T cells in peripheral blood. The assay was immunoSEQ multiplex PCR, and TCRdb's table has in-frame clones only and misses some. Seen here are roughly 92,000 clones, 85% to 90% observed once, and the top ten hold about 20%. The sample consisted of blood. These receptors all stem from a person between 18 and 69 years old in good health. CDR3s include the opening cysteine and the closing phenylalanine or tryptophan. The order of the fields is CDR3 protein, CDR3 DNA, CDR3 length, V gene, J gene, clone size, D gene. D genes are given only for firm matches. Clone size is stated in some rows and not others, as once, few, many or a class when expanded.

CASSLGVGYEQYF	TGTGCCAGCAGCTTGGGCGTCGGATACGAGCAGTACTTC	13	TRBV7-2	TRBJ2-7	-	-
CASEQGLTANQPQHF	TGTGCCAGCGAGCAGGGGTTGACAGCGAATCAGCCCCAGCATTTT	15	TRBV6-1	TRBJ1-5	-	-
CASSPGGRGEETQYF	TGTGCCAGCTCTCCTGGAGGGCGGGGCGAAGAGACCCAGTACTTC	15	TRBV18	TRBJ2-5	-	-
CASSEASTGTQYF	TGTGCCAGCAGTGAAGCCTCTACGGGGACCCAGTACTTC	13	TRBV2	TRBJ2-5	-	-
CASSFKVRQDNNEQFF	TGTGCCAGCAGCTTTAAAGTCAGGCAGGATAACAATGAGCAGTTCTTC	16	TRBV5-6	TRBJ2-1	-	-
CSVLGEQETQYF	TGCAGCGTCCTAGGGGAACAAGAGACCCAGTACTTC	12	TRBV29-1	TRBJ2-5	-	-
CASSLVGNTGELFF	TGCGCCAGCAGCTTGGTAGGGAACACCGGGGAGCTGTTTTTT	14	TRBV5-1	TRBJ2-2	-	-
CASKTPMGGADEKLFF	TGTGCCAGCAAGACACCCATGGGGGGGGCGGATGAAAAACTGTTTTTT	16	TRBV2	TRBJ1-4	-	-
CASSLSYNEQFF	TGTGCCAGCAGTTTGAGTTACAATGAGCAGTTCTTC	12	TRBV28	TRBJ2-1	-	-
CASSIRVVVPNQPQHF	TGTGCCAGTAGTATCCGGGTCGTGGTCCCCAATCAGCCCCAGCATTTT	16	TRBV19	TRBJ1-5	-	-
CASSLGGIGTDTQYF	TGTGCCAGCAGCTTAGGGGGGATCGGCACAGATACGCAGTATTTT	15	TRBV7-2	TRBJ2-3	-	-
CASSQDFSAVLGYGYTF	TGCGCCAGCAGCCAAGATTTTTCGGCCGTCCTGGGGTATGGCTACACCTTC	17	TRBV4-3	TRBJ1-2	-	-
CASSLAREYEQYF	TGTGCCAGCAGCTTAGCGCGAGAATACGAGCAGTACTTC	13	TRBV11-1	TRBJ2-7	-	-
CASSSATYSYEQYF	TGTGCCAGCAGTTCCGCGACCTACTCCTACGAGCAGTACTTC	14	TRBV28	TRBJ2-7	-	-
CASSLVLTGNTEAFF	TGTGCCAGCAGCTTAGTTCTTACAGGGAACACTGAAGCTTTCTTT	15	TRBV7-6	TRBJ1-1	-	-
CASSPTYTGGHYEQYF	TGTGCCAGCAGTCCAACATACACAGGGGGCCACTACGAGCAGTACTTC	16	TRBV27	TRBJ2-7	-	TRBD1
CATSRAPTSVQETQYF	TGTGCCACCAGCAGAGCCCCCACTAGCGTGCAAGAGACCCAGTACTTC	16	TRBV15	TRBJ2-5	-	TRBD2
CASSLDRVDTEAFF	TGTGCCAGCAGCTTGGACAGGGTAGACACTGAAGCTTTCTTT	14	TRBV5-6	TRBJ1-1	-	-
CASLPPRGGRETQYF	TGTGCCAGCTTACCCCCACGGGGGGGCCGGGAGACCCAGTACTTC	15	TRBV2	TRBJ2-5	-	TRBD2
CASSHYLRASGLNTGELFF	TGCGCCAGCAGCCACTACCTCCGGGCTAGCGGGCTGAACACCGGGGAGCTGTTTTTT	19	TRBV4-3	TRBJ2-2	-	TRBD2
CASSMFTGNTEAFF	TGTGCCAGCAGTATGTTTACAGGGAACACTGAAGCTTTCTTT	14	TRBV28	TRBJ1-1	-	-
CASTRGGGDTDTQYF	TGTGCCAGTACTAGGGGAGGAGGAGACACAGATACGCAGTATTTT	15	TRBV19	TRBJ2-3	-	-
CASSEGGSNQPQHF	TGTGCCAGCAGTGAAGGGGGGAGCAATCAGCCCCAGCATTTT	14	TRBV6-1	TRBJ1-5	-	-
CASSLETGELFF	TGTGCCAGCAGCTTAGAGACCGGGGAGCTGTTTTTT	12	TRBV13	TRBJ2-2	-	-
CASRITGADTQYF	TGTGCCAGCAGAATAACGGGGGCAGATACGCAGTATTTT	13	TRBV27	TRBJ2-3	-	-
CASTGGASTDTQYF	TGTGCCAGCACAGGGGGCGCGAGCACAGATACGCAGTATTTT	14	TRBV9	TRBJ2-3	-	TRBD1
CASSLMTGGNADTQYF	TGTGCCAGCAGCCTTATGACAGGGGGTAACGCAGATACGCAGTATTTT	16	TRBV5-6	TRBJ2-3	-	TRBD1
CASSTFGPQYF	TGTGCCAGCAGTACCTTCGGGCCCCAGTACTTC	11	TRBV27	TRBJ2-7	-	-
CASRGDSETQYF	TGTGCCAGCAGGGGGGACTCGGAGACCCAGTACTTC	12	TRBV2	TRBJ2-5	-	-
CSASLDRAAFF	TGCAGTGCTAGTCTGGACAGGGCAGCTTTCTTT	11	TRBV20-1	TRBJ1-1	-	TRBD1
CASSLQGSNEKLFF	TGCGCCAGCAGCTTACAGGGCTCTAATGAAAAACTGTTTTTT	14	TRBV5-1	TRBJ1-4	-	-
CASTFEQPGAYGYTF	TGCGCCAGCACCTTTGAACAGCCCGGCGCCTATGGCTACACCTTC	15	TRBV10-2	TRBJ1-2	-	-
CASSLGNGYNEQFF	TGCGCCAGCAGCTTGGGGAACGGCTACAATGAGCAGTTCTTC	14	TRBV5-1	TRBJ2-1	-	-
CSFEGTNYEQYF	TGCAGCTTCGAGGGGACAAACTACGAGCAGTACTTC	12	TRBV29-1	TRBJ2-7	-	-
CASSFGGLYNEQFF	TGCGCCAGCAGCTTCGGGGGGCTTTACAATGAGCAGTTCTTC	14	TRBV5-1	TRBJ2-1	-	-
CASSSGPLEAFF	TGTGCCAGCAGCTCGGGACCGCTTGAAGCTTTCTTT	12	TRBV7-2	TRBJ1-1	few	-
CASSIPGETYEQYF	TGTGCCAGCAGTATCCCGGGAGAGACCTACGAGCAGTACTTC	14	TRBV28	TRBJ2-7	-	-
CASSLLGQVVNEQFF	TGTGCCAGCAGTTTATTGGGCCAGGTGGTAAATGAGCAGTTCTTC	15	TRBV27	TRBJ2-1	-	-
CASSSLDSLYGYTF	TGTGCCAGCAGTTCCCTCGACAGTCTCTATGGCTACACCTTC	14	TRBV6-5	TRBJ1-2	-	-
CASSQGPSGGAYEQFF	TGCGCCAGCAGCCAGGGTCCTAGCGGGGGGGCATATGAGCAGTTCTTC	16	TRBV4-3	TRBJ2-1	-	TRBD2
CASSLGNAGDTIYF	TGCGCCAGCAGCTTGGGTAATGCCGGCGACACCATATATTTT	14	TRBV5-1	TRBJ1-3	-	-
CASSLQTANSPLHF	TGTGCCAGCAGTTTACAGACGGCCAATTCACCCCTCCACTTT	14	TRBV6-5	TRBJ1-6	-	-
CASSSGGNTGELFF	TGTGCCAGCAGCTCAGGGGGGAATACCGGGGAGCTGTTTTTT	14	TRBV28	TRBJ2-2	-	-
CASSRADSNQPQHF	TGTGCCAGCAGTCGGGCGGATAGCAATCAGCCCCAGCATTTT	14	TRBV2	TRBJ1-5	few	-
CASSSRTGKVEQFF	TGTGCCAGCAGCTCAAGGACAGGGAAGGTTGAGCAGTTCTTC	14	TRBV11-2	TRBJ2-1	once	TRBD1
CASSSGRTSQSPTYNEQFF	TGTGCCAGCAGCTCAGGTAGGACTAGCCAGAGTCCAACCTACAATGAGCAGTTCTTC	19	TRBV7-9	TRBJ2-1	-	TRBD2
CASSPRGAGRDYYNEQFF	TGCGCCAGCAGCCCCCGAGGAGCCGGAAGGGACTACTATAATGAGCAGTTCTTC	18	TRBV4-1	TRBJ2-1	-	TRBD2
CASGLVPGGETQYF	TGTGCTAGTGGTTTGGTACCGGGAGGAGAGACCCAGTACTTC	14	TRBV12-5	TRBJ2-5	once	TRBD2
CASSQGLAGVEQYF	TGTGCCAGCAGTCAAGGACTAGCGGGGGTCGAGCAGTACTTC	14	TRBV7-2	TRBJ2-7	-	TRBD2
CSVRTGDMNTEAFF	TGCAGCGTCAGGACAGGGGACATGAACACTGAAGCTTTCTTT	14	TRBV29-1	TRBJ1-1	-	TRBD1
CASSDPGRKSTEAFF	TGTGCCAGCAGTGACCCGGGGAGGAAGAGCACTGAAGCTTTCTTT	15	TRBV6-4	TRBJ1-1	once	-
CATSREKGVNTEAFF	TGTGCCACCAGCAGAGAAAAGGGCGTGAACACTGAAGCTTTCTTT	15	TRBV15	TRBJ1-1	few	-
CASSTAWVTGELFF	TGTGCCAGCAGCACGGCTTGGGTTACCGGGGAGCTGTTTTTT	14	TRBV11-2	TRBJ2-2	-	-
CASSTRDWRGYTF	TGTGCCAGTAGTACCCGGGACTGGCGGGGCTACACCTTC	13	TRBV19	TRBJ1-2	-	-
CASSLDRPQETQYF	TGTGCCAGCAGCCTTGACAGGCCTCAAGAGACCCAGTACTTC	14	TRBV11-2	TRBJ2-5	-	-
CASSSRQGNNEQFF	TGTGCCAGCAGCTCGCGACAGGGGAACAATGAGCAGTTCTTC	14	TRBV5-4	TRBJ2-1	-	TRBD1